This T cell receptor beta chain was sequenced during a study of OX40 agonist ivuxolimab in advanced cancers. The CDR3 loop spans 15 amino acids. Germline CDR1 is SGHTS and CDR2 is YDEGEE. The study sampled blood at baseline, cycle 4 day 1, and cycle 7 day 1. TCRdb keeps only in-frame clones here, not all; method: immunoSEQ multiplex PCR. This sample carries about 48,000 clones, under 85% of them seen once, and the ten largest clones take over 1%. Turning to this clone: As yet, its antigen is unknown.

Broader study findings: Partial responders treated at 0.1-3.0 mg/kg exhibited clonal expansion among the lowest measured.

This TCR was recovered from an adult with an advanced solid tumor such as melanoma, head and neck, liver or kidney cancer. The material sequenced was CD4+ or CD8+ T cells sorted from blood, taken in a trial of the OX40 agonist ivuxolimab. The rearrangement links TRBV5-8 to TRBJ2-5; no clear D. The assigned J gene may be wrong: the sequence end matches TRBJ2-7 better. DNA of the CDR3: TGTGCCAGCAGCTTTTCCTGGATCATATCCTACGAGCAGTACTTC. This codes for CASSFSWIISYEQYF.